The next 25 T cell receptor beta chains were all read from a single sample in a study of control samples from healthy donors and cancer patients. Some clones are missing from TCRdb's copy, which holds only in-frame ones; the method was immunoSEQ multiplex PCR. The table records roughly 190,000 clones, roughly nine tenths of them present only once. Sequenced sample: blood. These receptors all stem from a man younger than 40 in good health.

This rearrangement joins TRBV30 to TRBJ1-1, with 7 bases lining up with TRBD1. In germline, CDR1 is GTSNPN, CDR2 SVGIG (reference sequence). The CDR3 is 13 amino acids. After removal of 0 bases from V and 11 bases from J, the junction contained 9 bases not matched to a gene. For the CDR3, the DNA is TGTGCCTGGAGTGTACTTAGGGGGCGCTGGGCTTTCTTT. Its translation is CAWSVLRGRWAFF.

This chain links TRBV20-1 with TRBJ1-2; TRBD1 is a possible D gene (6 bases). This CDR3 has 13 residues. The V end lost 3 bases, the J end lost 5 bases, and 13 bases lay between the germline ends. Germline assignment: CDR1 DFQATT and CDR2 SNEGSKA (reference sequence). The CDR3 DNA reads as TGCAGTGCTAGTACAGGGCTAGGGTATGGCTACACCTTC. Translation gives CSASTGLGYGYTF.

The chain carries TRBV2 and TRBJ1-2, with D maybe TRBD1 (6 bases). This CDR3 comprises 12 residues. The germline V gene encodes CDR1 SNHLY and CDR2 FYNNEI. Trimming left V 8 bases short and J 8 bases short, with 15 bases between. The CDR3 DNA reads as TGTGCCAGCTCGGACAGCCGACGAGGCTACACCTTC. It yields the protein CASSDSRRGYTF. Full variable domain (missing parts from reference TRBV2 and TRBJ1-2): EPEVTQTPSHQVTQMGQEVILRCVPISNHLYFYWYRQILGQKVEFLVSFYNNEISEKSEIFDDQFSVERPDGSNFTLKIRSTKLEDSAMYFCASSDSRRGYTFGSGTRLTVV.

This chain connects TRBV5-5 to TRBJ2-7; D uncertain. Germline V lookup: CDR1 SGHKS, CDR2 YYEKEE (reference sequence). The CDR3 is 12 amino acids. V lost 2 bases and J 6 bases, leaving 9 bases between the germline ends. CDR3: CASSFSLLEQYF. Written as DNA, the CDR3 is TGTGCCAGCAGCTTCTCCCTCCTCGAGCAGTACTTC.

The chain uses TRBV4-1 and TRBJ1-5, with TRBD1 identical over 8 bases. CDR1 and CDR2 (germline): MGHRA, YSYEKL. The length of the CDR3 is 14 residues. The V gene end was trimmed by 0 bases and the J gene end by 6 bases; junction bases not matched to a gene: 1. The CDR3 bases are TGCGCCAGCAGCCAAGAGGACAGGGCTCAGCCCCAGCATTTT. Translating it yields CASSQEDRAQPQHF.

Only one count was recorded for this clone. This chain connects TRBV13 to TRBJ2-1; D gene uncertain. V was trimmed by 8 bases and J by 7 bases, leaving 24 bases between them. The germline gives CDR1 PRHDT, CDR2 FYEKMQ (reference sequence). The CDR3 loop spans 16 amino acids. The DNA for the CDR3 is TGTGCCAGCCGGCTTACCCCTAGGCCCGCGTGGAATGAGCAGTTCTTC. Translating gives CASRLTPRPAWNEQFF.

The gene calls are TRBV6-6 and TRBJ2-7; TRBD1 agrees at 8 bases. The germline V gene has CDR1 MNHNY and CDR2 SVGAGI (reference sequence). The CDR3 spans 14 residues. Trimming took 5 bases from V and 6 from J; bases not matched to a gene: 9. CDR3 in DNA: TGTGCCAGCAGTGGGACGGACAGGGCCAGCGAGCAGTACTTC. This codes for CASSGTDRASEQYF.

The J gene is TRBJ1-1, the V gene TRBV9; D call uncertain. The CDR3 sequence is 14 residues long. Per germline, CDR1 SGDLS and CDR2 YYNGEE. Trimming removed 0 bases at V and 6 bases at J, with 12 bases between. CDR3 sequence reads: CASSVVGSRPEAFF. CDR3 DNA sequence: TGTGCCAGCAGCGTAGTGGGTTCGCGGCCTGAAGCTTTCTTT. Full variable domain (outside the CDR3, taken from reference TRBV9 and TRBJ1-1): DSGVTQTPKHLITATGQRVTLRCSPRSGDLSVYWYQQSLDQGLQFLIQYYNGEERAKGNILERFSAQQFPDLHSELNLSSLELGDSALYFCASSVVGSRPEAFFGQGTRLTVV.

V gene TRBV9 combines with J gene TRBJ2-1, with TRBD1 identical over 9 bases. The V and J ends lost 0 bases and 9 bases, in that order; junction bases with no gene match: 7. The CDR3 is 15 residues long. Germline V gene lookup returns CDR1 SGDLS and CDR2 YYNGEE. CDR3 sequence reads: CASSVATGGYGEQFF. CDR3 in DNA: TGTGCCAGCAGCGTAGCTACAGGGGGCTATGGTGAGCAGTTCTTC.

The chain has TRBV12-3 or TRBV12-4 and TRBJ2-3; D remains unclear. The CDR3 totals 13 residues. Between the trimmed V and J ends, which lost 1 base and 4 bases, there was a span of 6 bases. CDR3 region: CASSLGSPDTQYF. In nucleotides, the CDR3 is TGTGCCAGCAGTTTAGGCAGCCCAGATACGCAGTATTTT.

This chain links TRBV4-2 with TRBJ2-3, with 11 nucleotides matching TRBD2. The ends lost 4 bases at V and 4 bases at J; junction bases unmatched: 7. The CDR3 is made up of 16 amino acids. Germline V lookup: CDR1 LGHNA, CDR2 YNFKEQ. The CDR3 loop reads CASSRDLLAGADTQYF. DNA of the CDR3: TGTGCCAGCAGCCGGGACTTACTAGCGGGGGCAGATACGCAGTATTTT.

The CDR3 loop is CASSPRRQAKNIQYF. In DNA form, the CDR3 reads TGTGCCAGTAGTCCCCGCAGGCAGGCCAAAAACATTCAGTACTTC. The V and J genes are TRBV19 and TRBJ2-4; D unresolved. V lost 5 bases to trimming and J lost 1 base, with 12 bases between them. This CDR3 region has 15 residues. From germline, CDR1 is LNHDA and CDR2 SQIVND (reference sequence).

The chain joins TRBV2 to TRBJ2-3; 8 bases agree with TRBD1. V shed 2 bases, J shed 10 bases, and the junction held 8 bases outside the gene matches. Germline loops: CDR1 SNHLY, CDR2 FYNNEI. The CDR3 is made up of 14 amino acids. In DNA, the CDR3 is TGTGCCAGCAGTGAATCCTCCAGGGGGCAAGCGCAGTATTTT. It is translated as CASSESSRGQAQYF.

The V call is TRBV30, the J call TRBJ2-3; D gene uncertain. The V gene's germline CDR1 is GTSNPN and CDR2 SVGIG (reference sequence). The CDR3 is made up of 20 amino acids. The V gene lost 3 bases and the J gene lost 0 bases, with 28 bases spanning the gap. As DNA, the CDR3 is TGTGCCTGGAGCGGTCAGGCAGCCTCCCGACACCAATCTAGCACAGATACGCAGTATTTT. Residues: CAWSGQAASRHQSSTDTQYF. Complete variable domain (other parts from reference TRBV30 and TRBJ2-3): SQTIHQWPATLVQPVGSPLSLECTVEGTSNPNLYWYRQAAGRGLQLLFYSVGIGQISSEVPQNLSASRPQDRQFILSSKKLLLSDSGFYLCAWSGQAASRHQSSTDTQYFGPGTRLTVL.

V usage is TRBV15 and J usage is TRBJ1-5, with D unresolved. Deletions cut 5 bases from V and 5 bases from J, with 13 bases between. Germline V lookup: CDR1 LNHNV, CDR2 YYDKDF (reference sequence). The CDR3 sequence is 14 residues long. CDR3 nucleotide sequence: TGTGCCACCAGCCTTCTCAAGATGGATCAGCCCCAGCATTTT. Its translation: CATSLLKMDQPQHF.

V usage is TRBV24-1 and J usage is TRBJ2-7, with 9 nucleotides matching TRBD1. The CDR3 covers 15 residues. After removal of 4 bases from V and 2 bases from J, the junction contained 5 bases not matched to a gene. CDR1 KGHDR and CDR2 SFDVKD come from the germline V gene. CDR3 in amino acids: CATSETGQGTYEQYF. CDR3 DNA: TGTGCCACCAGTGAGACGGGACAGGGAACCTACGAGCAGTACTTC.

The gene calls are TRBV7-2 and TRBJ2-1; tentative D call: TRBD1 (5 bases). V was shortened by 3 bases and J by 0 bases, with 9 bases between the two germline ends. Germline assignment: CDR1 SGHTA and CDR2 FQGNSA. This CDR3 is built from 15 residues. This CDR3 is CASSLQGISYNEQFF. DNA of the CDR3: TGTGCCAGCAGCTTGCAGGGAATCTCCTACAATGAGCAGTTCTTC.

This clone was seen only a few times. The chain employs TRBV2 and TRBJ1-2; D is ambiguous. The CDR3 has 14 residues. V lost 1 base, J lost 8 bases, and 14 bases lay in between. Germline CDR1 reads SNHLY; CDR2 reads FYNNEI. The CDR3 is CASSEGPRGEGYTF. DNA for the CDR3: TGTGCCAGCAGTGAAGGGCCTCGTGGTGAGGGCTACACCTTC.

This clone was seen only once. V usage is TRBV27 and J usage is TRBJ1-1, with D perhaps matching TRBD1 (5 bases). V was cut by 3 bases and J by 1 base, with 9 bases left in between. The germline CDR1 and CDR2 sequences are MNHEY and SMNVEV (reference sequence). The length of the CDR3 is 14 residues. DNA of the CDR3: TGTGCCAGCAGTTTCGGAGGGGAGAACACTGAAGCTTTCTTT. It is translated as CASSFGGENTEAFF.

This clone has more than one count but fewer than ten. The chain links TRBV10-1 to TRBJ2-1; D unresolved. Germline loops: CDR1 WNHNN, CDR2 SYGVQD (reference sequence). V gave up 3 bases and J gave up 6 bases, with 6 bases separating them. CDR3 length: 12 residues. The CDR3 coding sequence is TGCGCCAGCAGTGATTACAGCAATGAGCAGTTCTTC. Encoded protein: CASSDYSNEQFF.

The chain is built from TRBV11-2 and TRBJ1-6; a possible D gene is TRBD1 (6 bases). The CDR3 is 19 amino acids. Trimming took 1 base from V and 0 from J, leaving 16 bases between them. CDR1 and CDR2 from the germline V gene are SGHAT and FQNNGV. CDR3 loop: CASSLVKQGRSSYNSPLHF. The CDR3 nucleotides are TGTGCCAGCAGCTTAGTCAAACAGGGAAGGAGCTCCTATAATTCACCCCTCCACTTT.

DNA for the CDR3: TGTGCCACCAGTGACGCGGACAGGGGGCTTAGCTCCTACAATGAGCAGTTCTTC. Translated, it gives CATSDADRGLSSYNEQFF. V gene TRBV24-1 combines with J gene TRBJ2-1; 11 nucleotides match TRBD1. V lost 4 bases and J lost 0; bases outside the gene matches: 7. CDR1 KGHDR and CDR2 SFDVKD come from the germline V gene. The CDR3 contains 18 residues.

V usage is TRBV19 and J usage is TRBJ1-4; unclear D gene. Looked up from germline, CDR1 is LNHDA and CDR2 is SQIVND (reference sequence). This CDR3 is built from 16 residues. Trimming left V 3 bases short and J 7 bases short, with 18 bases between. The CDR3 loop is CASSIAHSSVGEKLFF. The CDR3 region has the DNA TGTGCCAGTAGTATTGCTCACAGCTCGGTGGGTGAAAAACTGTTTTTT.

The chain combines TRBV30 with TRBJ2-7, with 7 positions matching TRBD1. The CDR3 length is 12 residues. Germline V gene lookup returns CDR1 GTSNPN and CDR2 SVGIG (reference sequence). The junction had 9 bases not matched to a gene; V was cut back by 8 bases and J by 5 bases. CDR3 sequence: CAGKGAVDEQYF. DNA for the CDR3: TGTGCCGGGAAGGGGGCCGTCGACGAGCAGTACTTC.

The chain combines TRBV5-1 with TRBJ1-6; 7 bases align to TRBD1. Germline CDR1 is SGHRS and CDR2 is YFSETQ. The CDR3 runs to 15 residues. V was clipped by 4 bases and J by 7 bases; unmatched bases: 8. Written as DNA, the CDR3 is TGCGCCAGCAGCGAAGACAGGGCTCCGAATTCACCCCTCCACTTT. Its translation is CASSEDRAPNSPLHF. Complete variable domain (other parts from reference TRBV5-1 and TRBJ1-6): KAGVTQTPRYLIKTRGQQVTLSCSPISGHRSVSWYQQTPGQGLQFLFEYFSETQRNKGNFPGRFSGRQFSNSRSEMNVSTLELGDSALYLCASSEDRAPNSPLHFGNGTRLTVT.